Presented here are 14 T cell receptor beta chains from one specimen sequenced in a study of CD8 T cells in ankylosing spondylitis. One entry per CDR3 protein, called by TCRdb with MiXCR from the 5' RACE reads. The data show 200,000 or so distinct CDR3 sequences, with around 13% seen just once and approximately 11% held by the top ten. Input material: blood, either unsorted or a sorted T cell fraction (not recorded which). Receptors originate from a female donor with ankylosing spondylitis or in good health (not recorded which).

This sequence joins TRBV7-2 and TRBJ2-7; unclear D gene. The CDR3 is made up of 17 amino acids. Germline V CDR1 and CDR2: SGHTA, FQGNSA. DNA for the CDR3: TGTCCGAGCTGCTTGGCCCCCTGTGCCACCGGAGCCCACGAGCAGTACTTC. The encoded protein is CPSCLAPCATGAHEQYF.

This clonotype was seen repeatedly, ten times or more. This CDR3 fails to terminate in the conserved phenylalanine or tryptophan, so it likely reflects a read error. The J gene is TRBJ1-6, the V gene TRBV3-1; maybe TRBD1 (6 bases). V was pared by 6 bases and J by 5 bases, with 11 bases between. The germline V gene encodes CDR1 LGHDT and CDR2 YNNKEL (reference sequence). The CDR3 runs to 14 residues. The CDR3 bases are TGTGCCAGCAGGCGGACAGCCCATAATTCACCCCTCCACCTT. Its protein product is CASRRTAHNSPLHL.

This clonotype was counted between two and nine times. V and J are TRBV7-9 and TRBJ2-1; TRBD1 matches 7 bases. In germline, CDR1 is SEHNR, CDR2 FQNEAQ (reference sequence). The CDR3 has 13 amino acids. V gave up 4 bases and J gave up 9 bases; unmatched junction bases: 6. CDR3 in DNA: TGTGCCAGCAGCTCCGCAGGGGGATTTGAGCAGTTCTTC. This gives the protein CASSSAGGFEQFF.

This clonotype turned up a few times. This chain joins TRBV7-2 and TRBJ2-2; unclear D gene. This CDR3 has 14 amino acids. The germline V gene encodes CDR1 SGHTA and CDR2 FQGNSA. The V end lost 5 bases, the J end lost 4 bases, and 11 bases lay between the germline ends. The DNA of the CDR3 is TGTGCCAGCAGCCCTAATTATAGCACCGGGGAGCTGTTTTTT. Translating it yields CASSPNYSTGELFF.

This clonotype was counted many times. The chain couples TRBV7-8 to TRBJ2-3; tentatively, D is TRBD2 (5 bases). V lost 4 bases and J 4 bases, leaving 12 bases between the germline ends. The CDR3 totals 14 residues. Germline CDR1 reads SGHVS; CDR2 reads FQNEAQ. CDR3 protein: CASSSTLRADTQYF. The DNA of the CDR3 is TGTGCCAGCAGCTCCACCTTGCGGGCAGATACGCAGTATTTT.

In this sample, this clonotype turned up a few times. This chain joins TRBV12-3 or TRBV12-4 and TRBJ1-1; no clear D gene. CDR3 size: 15 residues. The V end lost 3 bases, the J end lost 6 bases, and 17 bases lay between the germline ends. CDR3 bases: TGTGCCAGCAGTTTGGATGAGGCAGCCCGGCCTGAAGCTTTCTTT. Translated, it gives CASSLDEAARPEAFF.

The chain carries TRBV20-1 and TRBJ2-7; the match to TRBD1 covers 8 bases. CDR1 is DFQATT and CDR2 is SNEGSKA in the germline V gene (reference sequence). The V segment lost 1 base and the J segment 3 bases; nucleotides outside the gene matches: 8. The CDR3 consists of 15 residues. The DNA of the CDR3 is TGCAGTGCTAGAGGTTCGGCAGGGGGCCACTACGAGCAGTACTTC. It specifies CSARGSAGGHYEQYF.

Turning to this clonotype: Mismatch with germline at one junction end may stem from a read error. The chain employs TRBV5-1 and TRBJ1-1; possibly TRBD1 for D (6 bases). The CDR3 is 15 amino acids. CDR1 SGHRS and CDR2 YFSETQ come from the germline V gene. CDR3 DNA: TGCGCCAGCAGCTTGATCGGGGGGGCGAACTCTGAAGCTTTCTTT. Its translation: CASSLIGGANSEAFF.

In this sample, this clonotype turned up many times. The rearrangement joins TRBV5-6 to TRBJ2-2; no clear D gene. The V end was cut by 0 bases, the J end by 4 bases, with 10 bases between. The CDR3 contains 15 residues. CDR1 and CDR2 (germline): SGHDT, YYEEEE. The CDR3 loop is CASSLVGVGTGELFF. The CDR3 DNA sequence: TGTGCCAGCAGCTTGGTCGGCGTTGGCACCGGGGAGCTGTTTTTT.

On this clonotype: This may come from a read error, since a much larger clone is one base off. This chain joins TRBV7-2 and TRBJ2-5; 11 bases fit TRBD2. The CDR3 length is 15 residues. J was trimmed by 7 bases and V by 5 bases; bases with no gene match: 9. Per germline, CDR1 SGHTA and CDR2 FQGNSA. The CDR3 region has the DNA TGTGCCAGCAGCGGGGGACTAGCGGTGCGAGGGACCCAGTACTTC. Translation gives CASSGGLAVRGTQYF.

This clonotype showed up many times. The genes are TRBV11-2 and TRBJ1-1; a weak D match, TRBD1 (5 bases). From germline, CDR1 is SGHAT and CDR2 FQNNGV. The CDR3 loop spans 13 amino acids. Trimming stripped 5 bases from V and 1 base from J, with 8 bases between. The CDR3 is CASSNQGNTEAFF. The CDR3 region has the DNA TGTGCCAGCAGCAACCAGGGGAACACTGAAGCTTTCTTT.

There are many counts of this clonotype. CDR3 coding DNA: TGCAGTGCTAGAAGCGGACTGATCACAGATACGCAGTATTTT. Amino acids: CSARSGLITDTQYF. The rearrangement uses TRBV20-1 and TRBJ2-3; perhaps TRBD2 as D (5 bases). Deletions cut 2 bases from V and 2 bases from J, with 11 bases between. The CDR3 spans 14 residues. The germline V gene has CDR1 DFQATT and CDR2 SNEGSKA (reference sequence).

The V and J genes are TRBV7-2 and TRBJ1-1; D perhaps matches TRBD1 (6 bases). Germline assignment: CDR1 SGHTA and CDR2 FQGNSA. Trimming pared 1 base from V and 2 bases from J, leaving 11 bases between. The length of the CDR3 is 15 residues. The CDR3 nucleotides are TGTGCCAGCAGCTTAGAGTGGGGGGGCAACACTGAAGCTTTCTTT. Protein sequence: CASSLEWGGNTEAFF. Supplemented by reference TRBV7-2 and TRBJ1-1, the full variable domain reads GAGVSQSPSNKVTEKGKDVELRCDPISGHTALYWYRQSLGQGLEFLIYFQGNSAPDKSGLPSDRFSAERTGGSVSTLTIQRTQQEDSAVYLCASSLEWGGNTEAFFGQGTRLTVV.

This clonotype was detected many times. V and J are TRBV2 and TRBJ2-1, with 7 bases that match TRBD2. CDR3 size: 9 residues. With 11 bases clipped from V and 10 bases from J, the junction kept 2 bases outside the gene matches. In germline, CDR1 is SNHLY, CDR2 FYNNEI. CDR3 sequence (DNA): TGTGCCGTGGGAGGGGAGCAGTTCTTC. Protein product: CAVGGEQFF.